These T cell receptor beta chains were read from a single sample in a study of identical twins. TCRdb passed the 5' RACE reads through MiXCR, listing each CDR3 protein once. The table includes under 250,000 distinct CDR3 sequences, approximately 12% detected once. This sample was shared with a second study, whose subject was yellow fever vaccine responses in identical twins.

Sequenced material: memory (CD45RO+) T cells sorted from blood. These receptors originate from a young woman in good health. Each CDR3 is given with its conserved first and last residue. D genes are given only for firm matches. Some rows have no size entry. The others give once, few or many, or a class for an expanded clone.

D gene	J gene	V gene	clone size	CDR3 protein	CDR3 DNA
TRBD2	TRBJ2-7	TRBV27	-	CASSSTSGVNEQYF	TGTGCCAGCAGTTCGACTAGCGGGGTTAACGAGCAGTACTTC
-	TRBJ2-2	TRBV6-2/TRBV6-3	-	CASSYHAGANTGELFF	TGTGCCAGCAGTTACCACGCCGGGGCCAACACCGGGGAGCTGTTTTTT
TRBD1	TRBJ2-3	TRBV6-2/TRBV6-3	-	CASSWDILRGQGGKGDTQYF	TGTGCCAGCAGTTGGGACATTCTTCGCGGACAGGGCGGAAAGGGAGATACGCAGTATTTT
TRBD1	TRBJ1-6	TRBV9	many	CASSVRQGADSPLHF	TGTGCCAGCAGCGTTCGACAGGGGGCGGATTCACCCCTCCACTTT
-	TRBJ2-7	TRBV7-2	once	CASSGDIGPYEQYF	TGTGCCAGCAGCGGGGACATCGGACCCTACGAGCAGTACTTC
TRBD1	TRBJ2-1	TRBV25-1	-	CASSGVLGTGVYEQFF	TGTGCCAGCAGTGGCGTCCTCGGGACAGGGGTATATGAGCAGTTCTTC
TRBD1	TRBJ1-2	TRBV5-1	many	CASSLGTGGGYTF	TGCGCCAGCAGCTTGGGAACAGGGGGTGGCTACACCTTC
TRBD1	TRBJ2-3	TRBV15	few	CATSGQETDTQYF	TGTGCCACCAGCGGACAGGAGACAGATACGCAGTATTTT
-	TRBJ2-2	TRBV6-1	few	CASSLLGGGELFF	TGTGCCAGCAGCCTCTTAGGAGGGGGGGAGCTGTTTTTT
TRBD2	TRBJ2-1	TRBV10-3	few	CAITPGTSGDNEQFF	TGTGCCATTACCCCCGGGACTAGCGGCGACAATGAGCAGTTCTTC
-	TRBJ1-5	TRBV5-1	few	CASSPLLDQPQHF	TGCGCCAGCAGCCCCCTGTTGGATCAGCCCCAGCATTTT
-	TRBJ2-1	TRBV11-3	-	CASSSGDLLQFF	TGTGCCAGCAGCTCCGGAGATTTGCTGCAGTTCTTC
-	TRBJ1-5	TRBV20-1	many	CSASSMGYNQPQHF	TGCAGTGCTAGCTCCATGGGGTACAATCAGCCCCAGCATTTT
TRBD2	TRBJ2-5	TRBV29-1	many	CSVALAALSETQYF	TGCAGCGTTGCCCTAGCGGCCCTATCGGAGACCCAGTACTTC
-	TRBJ1-5	TRBV5-1	many	CASSLDQGGNQPQHF	TGCGCCAGCAGCTTGGACCAAGGAGGGAATCAGCCCCAGCATTTT
-	TRBJ2-3	TRBV12-3/TRBV12-4	few	CASSQKGQGTQYF	TGTGCCAGCAGTCAAAAGGGTCAAGGTACGCAGTATTTT
TRBD1	TRBJ1-3	TRBV28	few	CASRGQGVRSGNTIYF	TGTGCCAGCAGGGGACAGGGAGTCCGAAGTGGAAACACCATATATTTT
TRBD2	TRBJ2-4	TRBV4-1	many	CASSQDLEQSGSNKNIQYF	TGCGCCAGCAGCCAAGATTTGGAGCAGAGCGGGAGTAACAAAAACATTCAGTACTTC
TRBD2	TRBJ2-2	TRBV10-3	many	CAISLRASGNTGELFF	TGTGCCATCAGTCTTAGGGCTAGCGGTAACACCGGGGAGCTGTTTTTT
-	TRBJ2-1	TRBV30	-	CAWGVRNEQFF	TGTGCCTGGGGCGTCAGGAATGAGCAGTTCTTC
-	TRBJ2-3	TRBV18	many	CASSPSTETDTQYF	TGTGCCAGCTCACCAAGTACAGAAACAGATACGCAGTATTTT